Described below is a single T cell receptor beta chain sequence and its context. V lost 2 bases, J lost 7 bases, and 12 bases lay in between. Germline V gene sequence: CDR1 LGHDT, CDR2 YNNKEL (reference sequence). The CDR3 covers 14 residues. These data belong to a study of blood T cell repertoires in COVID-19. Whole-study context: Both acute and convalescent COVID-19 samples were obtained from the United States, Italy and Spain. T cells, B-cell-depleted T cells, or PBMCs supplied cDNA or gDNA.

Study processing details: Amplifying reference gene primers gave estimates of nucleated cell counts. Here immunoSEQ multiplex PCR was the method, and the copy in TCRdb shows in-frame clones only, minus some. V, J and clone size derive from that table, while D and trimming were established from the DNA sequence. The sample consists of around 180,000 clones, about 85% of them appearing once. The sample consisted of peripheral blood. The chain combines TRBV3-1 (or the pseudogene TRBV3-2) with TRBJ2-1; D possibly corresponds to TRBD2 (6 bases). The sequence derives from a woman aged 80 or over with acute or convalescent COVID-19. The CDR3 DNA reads TGTGCCAGCAGCCAACCGGGAGTAATAAATGAGCAGTTCTTC. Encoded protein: CASSQPGVINEQFF.